This T cell receptor beta chain was sequenced in a study of shared clonotypes between healthy human individuals. The V end was cut by 1 base, the J end by 6 bases, with 13 bases between. CDR3 length: 15 residues. The V gene's germline CDR1 is SGHVS and CDR2 FQNEAQ. This clone was observed once. Assay used: immunoSEQ multiplex PCR; TCRdb lists only in-frame clones, some missing. This sample has about 2.4 million clones, with roughly 93% found just once. What was sequenced was naive CD4+ T cells from PBMCs. Subset meaning: CD45RA+ positively selected. The genes are TRBV7-8 and TRBJ1-5, with TRBD1 as a possible D gene (5 bases). The sequence came from a man younger than 35 in good health. Some clones in this sample may be carry-over from other donors' samples. CDR3 coding DNA: TGTGCCAGCAGCTTAGGGGGGGGAGGGCTTCAGCCCCAGCATTTT. Protein product: CASSLGGGGLQPQHF.